The 26 T cell receptor beta chains in this list originate from one sample, sequenced in a study of T and B cells in COVID-19 patients. Blood genomic DNA input for TRB amplification was about 240-550 ng. Multiplex PCR with BIOMED2 TRB-A/B primer pools amplified TRB rearrangements. From the multiplex PCR reads, TCRdb called clonotypes with MiXCR, one entry per CDR3 protein. Among around 7,200 distinct CDR3 sequences, less than 35% were seen once, and the ten largest hold about 24%. The source material was blood. Source of these receptors: a human donor who had recovered from COVID-19.

This clonotype ranks as medium-sized. The J gene is TRBJ1-2, the V gene TRBV29-1; 9 nucleotides align to TRBD1. Germline V lookup: CDR1 SQVTM, CDR2 ANQGSEA. Unmatched junction bases numbered 4, after V lost 7 bases and J lost 4 bases. The CDR3 runs to 12 residues. The DNA of the CDR3 is TGCAGCGCCAGGACAGGGGCCTATGGCTACACCTTC. Translated: CSARTGAYGYTF.

This chain links TRBV27 with TRBJ1-5; D is possibly TRBD1 (5 bases). The CDR3 has 14 residues. V was pared by 2 bases and J by 6 bases, with 11 bases between. Germline V gene sequence: CDR1 MNHEY, CDR2 SMNVEV (reference sequence). As DNA, the CDR3 is TGTGCCAGCAGTTTACAGTTGGGGGGTCAGCCCCAGCATTTT. Its protein product is CASSLQLGGQPQHF.

This clonotype ranks as medium-sized. V and J are TRBV5-6 and TRBJ2-6; D may be TRBD1 or TRBD2 (5 bases each). The CDR3 runs to 18 residues. The germline gives CDR1 SGHDT, CDR2 YYEEEE. The V end was cut by 4 bases, the J end by 15 bases, with 32 bases between. CDR3 amino acids: CASSEGARAGMDSWDLTF. The CDR3 nucleotides read TGTGCCAGCAGCGAAGGGGCCCGTGCAGGCATGGACTCTTGGGACCTGACTTTC.

The gene calls are TRBV11-2 and TRBJ2-4, with D possibly matching TRBD1 (5 bases). This CDR3 contains 16 residues. Trimming left V 2 bases short and J 2 bases short, with 13 bases between. CDR1 and CDR2 (germline): SGHAT, FQNNGV. The CDR3 here is CASSLWAGITKNIQYF. The CDR3 nucleotides read TGTGCCAGCAGCTTATGGGCAGGGATAACCAAAAACATTCAGTACTTC.

Concerning this clonotype itself: The germline gene is not matched at one end of the junction; a read error may be the cause. The chain uses TRBV6-5 and TRBJ2-7; a weak D match, TRBD1 (5 bases). The CDR3 extends over 16 amino acids. Looked up from germline, CDR1 is MNHEY and CDR2 is SVGAGI. The CDR3 region has the DNA TGTGCCAGCAGTGACTCCAGGGTATGGGACTCCTACGAGCAGTACTTC. It codes for CASSDSRVWDSYEQYF.

CDR3 nucleotides: TGTGCCAGCAGCTACATGACAGGGTACACTGAAGCTTTCTTT. It encodes CASSYMTGYTEAFF. This chain joins TRBV5-6 and TRBJ1-1; 7 positions agree with TRBD1. The germline CDR1 and CDR2 sequences are SGHDT and YYEEEE. V dropped 3 bases and J dropped 3; count of bases not matched to a gene: 5. The CDR3 covers 14 residues.

This clonotype occurred a few times. The J gene is TRBJ2-1, the V gene TRBV15; D is unclear. V lost 0 bases and J lost 4, with 16 bases in between. The CDR3 contains 17 residues. The germline V gene has CDR1 LNHNV and CDR2 YYDKDF (reference sequence). This chain's CDR3 is CATSRDIVTPGYNEQFF. CDR3 nucleotide sequence: TGTGCCACCAGCAGAGATATAGTGACCCCTGGTTACAATGAGCAGTTCTTC.

The V gene is TRBV6-1, the J gene TRBJ2-1; tentative D call: TRBD2 (7 bases). Per germline, CDR1 MNHNS and CDR2 SASEGT. The V end was cut by 8 bases, the J end by 4 bases, with 15 bases between. The CDR3 has 14 residues. The CDR3 loop reads CASQGTIRYNEQFF. CDR3 DNA: TGTGCCAGCCAGGGGACTATCCGATACAATGAGCAGTTCTTC.

This clonotype was found a few times. This sequence joins TRBV10-3 and TRBJ1-2; 9 bases map to TRBD1. The junction had 8 bases not matched to a gene; V was cut back by 6 bases and J by 3 bases. Germline V gives CDR1 ENHRY, CDR2 SYGVKD. The length of the CDR3 is 15 residues. CDR3 protein: CAIRPGTGSDYGYTF. Here the CDR3 DNA reads TGTGCCATCAGACCGGGGACAGGGTCTGACTATGGCTACACCTTC.

V and J are TRBV5-4 and TRBJ2-5; 7 bases map to TRBD1. V was pared by 6 bases and J by 1 base, with 9 bases of the junction left unmatched. The CDR3 consists of 15 residues. Per germline, CDR1 SGHNT and CDR2 YYREEE (reference sequence). The CDR3 region is CASKPDRDLQETQYF. In DNA, the CDR3 is TGTGCCAGCAAACCCGACAGGGATCTCCAAGAGACCCAGTACTTC.

The chain's CDR3 is CASSFGLAGYYEQYV. Here the CDR3 DNA reads TGTGCCAGCAGCTTTGGACTAGCGGGTTACTACGAGCAGTACGTC. The chain couples TRBV11-1 to TRBJ2-7; 11 bases align to TRBD2. This CDR3 comprises 15 residues. Trimming cost V 3 bases and J 3 bases; bases outside gene matches: 4. Germline V CDR1 and CDR2: SGHAT, FQDESV (reference sequence).

Judged by abundance, this clonotype is medium-sized. The gene calls are TRBV19 and TRBJ2-1; 9 positions match TRBD2. The CDR3 is 15 amino acids. Per the germline V gene, CDR1 is LNHDA and CDR2 is SQIVND (reference sequence). After removal of 3 bases from V and 10 bases from J, the junction contained 10 bases not matched to a gene. The CDR3 here is CASSIKASGVGEQFF. CDR3 coding DNA: TGTGCCAGTAGTATCAAGGCTAGCGGGGTTGGGGAGCAGTTCTTC.

The V and J genes are TRBV20-1 and TRBJ2-1; TRBD2 is a possible D gene (6 bases). The CDR3 contains 17 residues. CDR1 DFQATT and CDR2 SNEGSKA come from the germline V gene (reference sequence). The germline V and J ends were trimmed by 3 bases and 3 bases, with 21 bases remaining between them. CDR3 in amino acids: CSARLPGLGRGYNEQFF. The CDR3 DNA reads TGCAGTGCTAGGCTTCCCGGGTTGGGGCGGGGCTACAATGAGCAGTTCTTC.

Points on this clonotype: This clone may be a read error of a much larger clone one base away. This chain joins TRBV19 and TRBJ2-5; either TRBD1 or TRBD2 may supply D (5 bases each). CDR3 size: 13 residues. Germline CDR1 is LNHDA and CDR2 is SQIVND (reference sequence). The germline V and J ends were trimmed by 3 bases and 3 bases, with 8 bases remaining between them. CDR3 amino acids: CASSMWGKETQYF. The DNA for the CDR3 is TGTGCCAGTAGTATGTGGGGGAAAGAGACCCAGTACTTC.

This clonotype was seen a handful of times. V gene TRBV6-5 combines with J gene TRBJ2-5; 10 bases line up with TRBD2. Unmatched junction bases numbered 4, after V lost 4 bases and J lost 2 bases. In germline, CDR1 is MNHEY, CDR2 SVGAGI. The CDR3 sequence is 15 residues long. Here the CDR3 reads CASSSTSGDQETQYF. CDR3 coding DNA: TGTGCCAGCAGTTCAACTAGCGGGGATCAAGAGACCCAGTACTTC.

This clonotype is medium-sized within its sample. The V call is TRBV18, the J call TRBJ2-2; no reliable D call. Germline V CDR1 and CDR2: KGHSH, LQKENI. Trimming removed 7 bases from V and 1 base from J, with 10 bases in between. This CDR3 has 14 amino acids. The CDR3 protein is CASYEIQNTGELFF. DNA for the CDR3: TGTGCCAGCTACGAGATACAGAACACCGGGGAGCTGTTTTTT.

This clonotype was picked up a small number of times. This rearrangement joins TRBV12-3 or TRBV12-4 to TRBJ1-4, with a possible D match to TRBD1 (5 bases). The CDR3 is made up of 15 amino acids. V lost 5 bases, J lost 3 bases, and 13 bases lay in between. CDR3: CASSGGLIPNEKLFF. As DNA, the CDR3 is TGTGCCAGCAGTGGGGGACTGATTCCTAATGAAAAACTGTTTTTT.

The genes are TRBV19 and TRBJ1-5, with 9 bases aligning to TRBD1. Germline V CDR1 and CDR2: LNHDA, SQIVND (reference sequence). Unmatched junction bases numbered 7, after V lost 6 bases and J lost 4 bases. The CDR3 contains 15 residues. The CDR3 coding sequence is TGTGCCAGTAGCGAGGGACAGGGTCTTAATCAGCCCCAGCATTTT. Residues: CASSEGQGLNQPQHF.

The J gene is TRBJ1-5, the V gene TRBV6-4; D is unclear. CDR3 length equals 13 residues. Trimming removed 6 bases at V and 1 base at J, with 7 bases between. CDR1 MRHNA and CDR2 SNTAGT come from the germline V gene. Here the CDR3 DNA reads TGTGCCAGCAGCGAAGGGAGCAATCAGCCCCAGCATTTT. It codes for CASSEGSNQPQHF.

In this sample, this clonotype is medium-sized (0.01 to 0.1%). The genes are TRBV18 and TRBJ2-1; 13 bases are shared with TRBD2. CDR3 size: 16 residues. Germline V gene data show CDR1 as KGHSH and CDR2 as LQKENI. V was pared by 1 base and J by 12 bases, with 9 bases of the junction left unmatched. CDR3 sequence (DNA): TGTGCCAGCTCACCACTTGGGACTAGCGGGGCCCACTGGCAGTTCTTC. Its translation is CASSPLGTSGAHWQFF.

This chain joins TRBV6-5 and TRBJ1-2, with 10 bases aligning to TRBD1. The CDR3 length is 16 residues. J lost 4 bases, V lost 2 bases, and 7 bases had no gene match. CDR1 and CDR2 from the germline V gene are MNHEY and SVGAGI. The CDR3: CASSYDRGPSTYGYTF. The CDR3, as DNA: TGTGCCAGCAGTTACGACAGGGGGCCTTCTACCTATGGCTACACCTTC.

Within the sample, this clonotype is medium-sized. The J gene is TRBJ2-7, the V gene TRBV19, with D unresolved. The CDR3 loop spans 14 amino acids. Trimming took 3 bases from V and 1 from J, leaving 10 bases between them. Germline values: CDR1 LNHDA, CDR2 SQIVND (reference sequence). DNA for the CDR3: TGTGCCAGTAGTATCTTTACAACTTCCTACGAGCAGTACTTC. Amino acids: CASSIFTTSYEQYF.

In its sample, this clonotype is medium-sized (0.01 to 0.1%). J is TRBJ2-3 and V is TRBV6-5; 7 bases agree with TRBD2. CDR1 is MNHEY and CDR2 is SVGAGI in the germline V gene. The CDR3 is 16 residues long. The J segment lost 4 bases and the V segment lost 6 bases, leaving 13 bases of the junction unmatched. The CDR3 DNA follows: TGTGCCAGCAGAACGGGTCGGGGGGTCCGATCAGATACGCAGTATTTT. Translating gives CASRTGRGVRSDTQYF.

This clonotype showed up just a few times. The chain recombines TRBV6-1 with TRBJ1-2; no clear D gene. This CDR3 region has 15 residues. The germline V and J ends were trimmed by 5 bases and 4 bases, with 17 bases remaining between them. CDR1 and CDR2 (germline): MNHNS, SASEGT. CDR3 DNA sequence: TGTGCCAGCAGTTACTCGAGCCCTTCAACCTATGGCTACACCTTC. Amino acid sequence: CASSYSSPSTYGYTF.

This clonotype has more than one count but fewer than ten. The chain uses TRBV18 and TRBJ1-1; no reliable D call. Per the germline V gene, CDR1 is KGHSH and CDR2 is LQKENI. The CDR3 loop spans 12 amino acids. Trimming pared 6 bases from V and 7 bases from J, leaving 12 bases between. DNA for the CDR3: TGTGCCAGCTCTGCGGTGAGTGGTGAAGCTTTCTTT. This translates into CASSAVSGEAFF.

Only a few counts were recorded for this clonotype. The gene calls are TRBV6-2 or TRBV6-3 and TRBJ2-3; 8 nucleotides agree with TRBD2. Germline-derived CDR1 and CDR2 are MNHEY and SVGEGT. This CDR3 has 14 residues. The V gene end was trimmed by 6 bases and the J gene end by 2 bases; junction bases not matched to a gene: 4. The CDR3 DNA reads as TGTGCCAGCAGAGCGGGGGTAATCACAGATACGCAGTATTTT. Translated: CASRAGVITDTQYF.